This T cell receptor beta chain stems from a study of blood T cell repertoires in COVID-19. Study overall: Sites across the United States, Italy and Spain contributed samples from acute and convalescent COVID-19. The cDNA or gDNA used as material had been derived from T cells, B-cell-depleted T cells, or PBMCs.

As originally analysed: Quantification of nucleated cells was approximated via reference gene primer amplification. Clones were read by immunoSEQ multiplex PCR, and TCRdb kept only the in-frame ones, dropping some. V, J and clone size reflect that table, while D and trimming were determined from the DNA. In the table there are 75,000 to 95,000 clones, over 80% of which are singletons. Per germline, CDR1 MNHEY and CDR2 SMNVEV (reference sequence). The CDR3 consists of 16 residues. Deletions cut 6 bases from V and 7 bases from J, with 24 bases between. The genes are TRBV27 and TRBJ1-1; the D gene is possibly TRBD1 (6 bases). This receptor was obtained from a human donor in a cohort sampled during active COVID-19. Sequences were obtained from peripheral blood. Written as DNA, the CDR3 is TGTGCCAGCAGCCGAAGGCTCGGACAGTCCTTCGGTGAAGCTTTCTTT. It translates to CASSRRLGQSFGEAFF.